This T cell receptor (beta chain) was identified during a study of blood T cells in healthy people across ages. Germline CDR1 and CDR2: SNHLY and FYNNEI. This CDR3 is 15 amino acids long. Trimming removed 5 bases from V and 5 bases from J, with 16 bases in between. Sample-barcoded 5' priming and a J-beta primer mix drove a second PCR of 7 to 11 cycles. Each cDNA molecule, via a template-switch adaptor with 12 random nucleotides, was tagged. Each CDR3 protein gets one entry after TCRdb re-called the 5' RACE reads with MiXCR. The sample consists of approximately 1,100,000 distinct CDR3 sequences, 40% to 45% of them appearing once.

Sequencing was done on a sample of blood. The V gene is TRBV2, the J gene TRBJ2-1; D is uncertain. This receptor was taken from a woman aged 55-69 years in good health. The CDR3 nucleotides read TGTGCCAGCAGTCCGCTCGTCTCGCCTAACAATGAGCAGTTCTTC. Translated, it gives CASSPLVSPNNEQFF.